Below, 25 T cell receptor beta chains from the same sample are listed, as sequenced in a study of blood T cell repertoires in COVID-19. The assay was immunoSEQ multiplex PCR, and TCRdb's table has in-frame clones only and misses some. The sample lists tens of thousands of clones, roughly 88% seen once, with around 1.3% in the top ten. Material for sequencing was peripheral blood. These receptor sequences come from a woman aged 55-69 years with acute or convalescent COVID-19.

The genes are TRBV5-6 and TRBJ2-5, with TRBD2 identical over 8 bases. V gave up 2 bases and J gave up 0 bases; unmatched junction bases: 9. CDR1 and CDR2 (germline): SGHDT, YYEEEE. The CDR3 has 17 amino acids. The CDR3 DNA is TGTGCCAGCAGCTTCCTGGGCGGGGGGCCTCACCAAGAGACCCAGTACTTC. This gives the protein CASSFLGGGPHQETQYF.

This clone was recorded a few times. The chain combines TRBV6-5 with TRBJ1-4; 12 positions agree with TRBD1. Germline CDR1 reads MNHEY; CDR2 reads SVGAGI. The CDR3 extends over 14 amino acids. V was clipped by 6 bases and J by 9 bases; unmatched bases: 5. CDR3 in DNA: TGTGCCAGCAGCCCGGGACAGGGGGCACAAAAACTGTTTTTT. This codes for CASSPGQGAQKLFF.

This sequence joins TRBV11-2 and TRBJ2-2; D perhaps matches TRBD1 (6 bases). Trimming removed 4 bases from V and 6 bases from J, with 12 bases in between. The CDR3 covers 14 residues. CDR1 and CDR2 from the germline V gene are SGHAT and FQNNGV. The CDR3 DNA follows: TGTGCCAGCAGCTCTTGGACAGCGCCCGGGGAGCTGTTTTTT. Amino acids: CASSSWTAPGELFF.

The chain is built from TRBV12-3 or TRBV12-4 and TRBJ1-1; D remains ambiguous. CDR3 length: 13 amino acids. Trimming cost V 2 bases and J 1 base, with 5 bases left between them. The CDR3 loop reads CASSLSWNTEAFF. DNA for the CDR3: TGTGCCAGCAGTTTAAGCTGGAACACTGAAGCTTTCTTT.

The V call is TRBV6-1, the J call TRBJ2-5; possible D gene TRBD1, 6 bases. Germline CDR1 MNHNS, CDR2 SASEGT. Between the trimmed V and J ends, which lost 0 bases and 3 bases, there was a span of 14 bases. The CDR3 totals 16 residues. CDR3: CASSEAVRGVEETQYF. The CDR3 DNA sequence: TGTGCCAGCAGTGAAGCGGTCAGGGGAGTGGAAGAGACCCAGTACTTC.

The V and J genes are TRBV19 and TRBJ2-5, with TRBD1 matching over 7 bases. The V and J ends lost 5 bases and 1 base, in that order; junction bases with no gene match: 7. CDR3 length: 15 amino acids. The V gene's germline CDR1 is LNHDA and CDR2 SQIVND (reference sequence). The CDR3: CASSPSQGSQETQYF. As DNA, the CDR3 is TGTGCCAGTAGTCCCTCACAGGGGTCCCAAGAGACCCAGTACTTC.

The chain is built from TRBV9 and TRBJ2-1; TRBD2 matches 11 bases. Germline V lookup: CDR1 SGDLS, CDR2 YYNGEE. CDR3 length: 16 amino acids. The trim removed 4 bases at V and 3 bases at J, leaving 6 bases unmatched. The CDR3 here is CASSPGLAALYNEQFF. For the CDR3, the DNA is TGTGCCAGCAGCCCGGGACTAGCGGCGCTCTACAATGAGCAGTTCTTC.

The chain joins TRBV19 to TRBJ1-2; D not resolved. CDR3 length equals 12 residues. The germline V and J ends were trimmed by 2 bases and 8 bases, with 9 bases remaining between them. CDR1 and CDR2 from the germline V gene are LNHDA and SQIVND (reference sequence). The CDR3 DNA reads TGTGCCAGTAGTATAACGGGTCGGGGCTACACCTTC. As protein: CASSITGRGYTF.

The CDR3 DNA reads TGTGCCAGCAGCAAACAGCAAGAGACCCAGTACTTC. Translation: CASSKQQETQYF. This rearrangement joins TRBV5-4 to TRBJ2-5; D is unclear. The V gene's germline CDR1 is SGHNT and CDR2 YYREEE (reference sequence). The V and J ends lost 4 bases and 2 bases respectively, with 6 bases between them. CDR3 size: 12 residues.

The chain couples TRBV3-1 (or the pseudogene TRBV3-2) to TRBJ1-1; a possible D gene is TRBD1 (5 bases). This CDR3 spans 12 amino acids. Germline V CDR1 and CDR2: LGHDT, YNNKEL (reference sequence). Trimming cost V 0 bases and J 7 bases, with 6 bases left between them. CDR3 sequence (DNA): TGTGCCAGCAGCCAAGACAGGGATGAAGCTTTCTTT. Translating gives CASSQDRDEAFF.

The J gene is TRBJ1-5, the V gene TRBV15, with TRBD1 matching over 7 bases. This CDR3 comprises 18 residues. The trim removed 0 bases at V and 2 bases at J, leaving 10 bases unmatched. Germline values: CDR1 LNHNV, CDR2 YYDKDF (reference sequence). CDR3 region: CATSRDGTALGGNQPQHF. The DNA for the CDR3 is TGTGCCACCAGCAGAGATGGGACAGCCCTTGGTGGCAATCAGCCCCAGCATTTT.

The rearrangement links TRBV27 to TRBJ1-5; TRBD1 aligns across 9 bases. Per germline, CDR1 MNHEY and CDR2 SMNVEV (reference sequence). The ends lost 4 bases at V and 3 bases at J; junction bases unmatched: 7. The length of the CDR3 is 16 residues. This CDR3 is CASSSLTGGINQPQHF. The CDR3 nucleotides read TGTGCCAGCAGTTCCTTAACAGGGGGCATCAATCAGCCCCAGCATTTT.

This chain links TRBV6-6 with TRBJ1-2; a possible D gene is TRBD1 (6 bases). The ends were cut back, 5 bases at V and 8 bases at J, with 12 bases in the middle. The germline CDR1 and CDR2 sequences are MNHNY and SVGAGI (reference sequence). CDR3 size: 12 residues. The chain's CDR3 is CASSTYREGYTF. Here the CDR3 DNA reads TGTGCCAGCAGTACATACAGGGAAGGCTACACCTTC.

The chain joins TRBV6-2 or TRBV6-3 to TRBJ1-1; 12 bases agree with TRBD1. The trim removed 0 bases at V and 2 bases at J, leaving 10 bases unmatched. The CDR3 is made up of 19 amino acids. Germline CDR1 is MNHEY and CDR2 is SVGEGT. The DNA for the CDR3 is TGTGCCAGCAGTTACTCGCCCTGGGACAGGGGGCTAAAAAACACTGAAGCTTTCTTT. Residues: CASSYSPWDRGLKNTEAFF.

This sequence joins TRBV19 and TRBJ1-3; D might be TRBD1 (6 bases). Trimming took 5 bases from V and 4 from J, leaving 15 bases between them. Germline V CDR1 and CDR2: LNHDA, SQIVND (reference sequence). The CDR3 spans 15 residues. The CDR3 is CASSGMRGSGNTIYF. The DNA for the CDR3 is TGTGCCAGTAGTGGGATGAGGGGGAGCGGAAACACCATATATTTT.

The V gene is TRBV5-6, the J gene TRBJ2-7, with 9 bases aligning to TRBD1. The CDR3 is made up of 13 amino acids. CDR1 is SGHDT and CDR2 is YYEEEE in the germline V gene. J was trimmed by 3 bases and V by 4 bases; bases with no gene match: 2. CDR3 loop: CASSPDRGYEQYV. CDR3 nucleotides: TGTGCCAGCAGCCCGGACAGGGGCTACGAGCAGTACGTC.

The chain couples TRBV18 to TRBJ1-1, with a weak D call TRBD1 (5 bases). The CDR3 has 13 amino acids. Trimming pared 6 bases from V and 1 base from J, leaving 9 bases between. CDR1 KGHSH and CDR2 LQKENI come from the germline V gene. This CDR3 reads CASSPGQNTEAFF. The CDR3 nucleotides read TGTGCCAGCTCCCCAGGACAGAACACTGAAGCTTTCTTT.

The rearrangement joins TRBV28 to TRBJ1-1, with 7 bases aligning to TRBD1. J lost 0 bases, V lost 6 bases, and 7 bases had no gene match. Germline values: CDR1 MDHEN, CDR2 SYDVKM. CDR3 length equals 15 residues. DNA for the CDR3: TGTGCCAGCAGAATGACAGGGCCCCTGAACACTGAAGCTTTCTTT. This translates into CASRMTGPLNTEAFF. Together with reference TRBV28 and TRBJ1-1, the CDR3 gives the full variable domain: DVKVTQSSRYLVKRTGEKVFLECVQDMDHENMFWYRQDPGLGLRLIYFSYDVKMKEKGDIPEGYSVSREKKERFSLILESASTNQTSMYLCASRMTGPLNTEAFFGQGTRLTVV.

The chain carries TRBV13 and TRBJ2-7; 9 bases map to TRBD1. With V trimmed by 5 bases and J by 7 bases, 3 bases remained unmatched. Germline values: CDR1 PRHDT, CDR2 FYEKMQ (reference sequence). This CDR3 has 12 amino acids. CDR3 DNA sequence: TGTGCCAGCAGCGGACAGGGGTGGGAGCAGTACGTC. Encoded protein: CASSGQGWEQYV.

This chain links TRBV5-1 with TRBJ1-1; 9 bases match TRBD1. V trimming: 4 bases; J trimming: 5 bases; junction bases outside the gene matches: 9. The CDR3 spans 15 residues. Per germline, CDR1 SGHRS and CDR2 YFSETQ. The CDR3 sequence is CASSPNPGTGTEAFF. The CDR3 bases are TGCGCCAGCAGCCCAAACCCCGGGACAGGGACTGAAGCTTTCTTT.

The CDR3 spells CAWTSATNEKLFF. CDR3 bases: TGTGCCTGGACTTCCGCAACTAATGAAAAACTGTTTTTT. J is TRBJ1-4 and V is TRBV30; no reliable D call. CDR3 length: 13 residues. Trimming left V 4 bases short and J 0 bases short, with 6 bases between. The germline gives CDR1 GTSNPN, CDR2 SVGIG (reference sequence).

With respect to this clone: Other DNA sequences in the sample encode the same CDR3. The chain links TRBV19 to TRBJ1-2; D ambiguous. CDR3 length: 13 residues. Looked up from germline, CDR1 is LNHDA and CDR2 is SQIVND (reference sequence). Between the trimmed V and J ends, which lost 3 bases and 2 bases, there was a span of 7 bases. The CDR3, as DNA: TGTGCCAGTAGTATCTCGGGGAACTATGGCTACACCTTC. Translating gives CASSISGNYGYTF.

V gene TRBV28 combines with J gene TRBJ1-6; possibly TRBD1 for D (5 bases). The V gene's germline CDR1 is MDHEN and CDR2 SYDVKM. This CDR3 is built from 15 residues. V was shortened by 3 bases and J by 6 bases, with 12 bases between the two germline ends. The CDR3 protein is CASSLWRGGNSPLHF. In DNA, the CDR3 is TGTGCCAGCAGTTTGTGGCGCGGGGGTAATTCACCCCTCCACTTT.

The rearrangement links TRBV6-6 to TRBJ2-1; 10 positions match TRBD2. V trimming: 7 bases; J trimming: 15 bases; junction bases outside the gene matches: 18. From germline, CDR1 is MNHNY and CDR2 SVGAGI (reference sequence). The CDR3 consists of 15 residues. The CDR3 loop is CASTPGRLAGAEGFF. DNA for the CDR3: TGTGCCAGCACCCCGGGGCGGCTAGCGGGAGCCGAAGGGTTCTTC.

The chain combines TRBV6-5 with TRBJ2-2; D gene unclear. Germline V lookup: CDR1 MNHEY, CDR2 SVGAGI. The length of the CDR3 is 12 residues. The V gene lost 5 bases and the J gene lost 1 base, with 2 bases spanning the gap. DNA for the CDR3: TGTGCCAGCAGTCAGAACACCGGGGAGCTGTTTTTT. It codes for CASSQNTGELFF.